This TCR beta chain was captured by sequencing in a study of blood T cell repertoires in COVID-19. Germline V gene lookup returns CDR1 MNHNY and CDR2 SVGAGI (reference sequence). V was trimmed by 2 bases and J by 11 bases, leaving 18 bases between them. The CDR3 loop spans 14 amino acids. This table comes from immunoSEQ multiplex PCR, and its TCRdb copy is limited to in-frame clones, with some not included. This sample yields about 250,000 clones, of which around 85% are seen a single time; about 8.2% belongs to the top ten. The receptor comes from a woman aged 45-65 years with acute COVID-19. The sequenced material came from PBMCs or T cells enriched from blood (not recorded which). The V and J genes are TRBV6-6 and TRBJ1-1, with D possibly matching TRBD1 (5 bases). The CDR3: CASSYGLSGDLAFF. CDR3 sequence (DNA): TGTGCCAGCAGTTACGGACTGTCGGGGGATTTGGCTTTCTTT.